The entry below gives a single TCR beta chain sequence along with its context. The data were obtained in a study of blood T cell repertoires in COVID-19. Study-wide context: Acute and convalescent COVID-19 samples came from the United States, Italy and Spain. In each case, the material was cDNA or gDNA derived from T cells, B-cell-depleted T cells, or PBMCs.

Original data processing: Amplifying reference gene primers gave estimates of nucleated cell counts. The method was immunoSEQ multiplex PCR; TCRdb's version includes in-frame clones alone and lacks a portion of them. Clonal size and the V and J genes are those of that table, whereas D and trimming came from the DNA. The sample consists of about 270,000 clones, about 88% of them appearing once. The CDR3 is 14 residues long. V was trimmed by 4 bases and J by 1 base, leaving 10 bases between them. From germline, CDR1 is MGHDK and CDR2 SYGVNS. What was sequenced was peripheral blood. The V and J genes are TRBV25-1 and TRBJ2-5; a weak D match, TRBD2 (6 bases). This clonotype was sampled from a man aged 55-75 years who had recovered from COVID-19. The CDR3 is CASSGFGGQETQYF. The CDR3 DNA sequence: TGTGCCAGCAGTGGATTCGGGGGCCAAGAGACCCAGTACTTC.